These 17 T cell receptor beta chains came from one sample sequenced in a study of blood T cell repertoires in COVID-19. The repertoire was sequenced with immunoSEQ multiplex PCR; TCRdb's copy has only in-frame clones and lacks some. The sample lists about 29,000 clones, roughly 84% occurring once. The sequenced material came from peripheral blood. The receptors were gathered from a man older than 75 with active COVID-19.

This clone came up once. The CDR3 protein is CASSLGGDQPQHF. CDR3 DNA: TGTGCCAGCAGTCTCGGAGGGGATCAGCCCCAGCATTTT. V gene TRBV12-3 or TRBV12-4 combines with J gene TRBJ1-5, with D perhaps matching TRBD1 (5 bases). This CDR3 has 13 residues. Trimming shortened V by 5 bases and J by 5 bases, and 10 bases separated the two germline ends.

The chain combines TRBV5-5 with TRBJ2-6; the match to TRBD2 covers 14 bases. This CDR3 is built from 20 residues. Germline CDR1 is SGHKS and CDR2 is YYEKEE (reference sequence). Trimming at V came to 4 bases and at J to 1 base, leaving 10 bases not matched to a gene. Written as DNA, the CDR3 is TGTGCCAGCAGCCCGGGGACTAGCGGGGGTCCAGATTCTGGGGCCAACGTCCTGACTTTC. Amino acid sequence: CASSPGTSGGPDSGANVLTF.

CDR3 protein: CASSWGTGGTDTQYF. CDR3 bases: TGCGCCAGCAGCTGGGGGACAGGGGGCACAGATACGCAGTATTTT. The chain joins TRBV5-1 to TRBJ2-3, with 10 bases fitting TRBD1. The germline V gene encodes CDR1 SGHRS and CDR2 YFSETQ. V lost 3 bases, J lost 1 base, and 2 bases stayed unmatched. The CDR3 covers 15 residues. Together with reference TRBV5-1 and TRBJ2-3, the CDR3 gives the full variable domain: KAGVTQTPRYLIKTRGQQVTLSCSPISGHRSVSWYQQTPGQGLQFLFEYFSETQRNKGNFPGRFSGRQFSNSRSEMNVSTLELGDSALYLCASSWGTGGTDTQYFGPGTRLTVL.

V gene TRBV19 combines with J gene TRBJ2-1; 10 bases align to TRBD2. V lost 7 bases, J lost 9 bases, and 12 bases stayed unmatched. The germline V gene has CDR1 LNHDA and CDR2 SQIVND (reference sequence). This CDR3 contains 15 residues. The CDR3 DNA is TGTGCCAGTATTGGAAGCGGGGGGGCTTTTGGTGAGCAGTTCTTC. Encoded protein: CASIGSGGAFGEQFF.

This sequence joins TRBV19 and TRBJ2-7; weak D call: TRBD1 (8 bases). V lost 4 bases, J lost 4 bases, and 14 bases lay in between. Germline V gene lookup returns CDR1 LNHDA and CDR2 SQIVND (reference sequence). CDR3 length: 14 residues. The chain's CDR3 is CASSRGQGGYEQYF. CDR3 in DNA: TGTGCCAGTAGTAGAGGACAGGGAGGGTACGAGCAGTACTTC.

This chain links TRBV18 with TRBJ1-2; the D gene is possibly TRBD1 (5 bases). The V gene's germline CDR1 is KGHSH and CDR2 LQKENI. V lost 2 bases and J lost 8, with 12 bases in between. This CDR3 is 13 amino acids long. CDR3 residues: CASSPRGGGGYTF. DNA of the CDR3: TGTGCCAGCTCACCAAGGGGCGGTGGGGGCTACACCTTC.

The rearrangement links TRBV7-9 to TRBJ1-2; the D gene is possibly TRBD1 (5 bases). Germline CDR1 reads SEHNR; CDR2 reads FQNEAQ (reference sequence). The CDR3 sequence is 15 residues long. V was shortened by 5 bases and J by 2 bases, with 15 bases between the two germline ends. DNA for the CDR3: TGTGCCAGCAGCCTTGGGGCGGCGGTGAACTATGGCTACACCTTC. Amino acids: CASSLGAAVNYGYTF.

This chain joins TRBV12-5 and TRBJ2-2; TRBD2 is a possible D gene (6 bases). V was trimmed by 5 bases and J by 4 bases, leaving 17 bases between them. Germline CDR1 is LGHNT and CDR2 is FRNRAP. CDR3 length: 16 amino acids. CDR3 in DNA: TGTGCTAGTGGTGTTCGAGCGGGTATATTCACCGGGGAGCTGTTTTTT. This encodes CASGVRAGIFTGELFF.

This clone occurred a few times. The V and J genes are TRBV4-2 and TRBJ1-1; 7 bases agree with TRBD1. The CDR3 has 15 amino acids. The germline gives CDR1 LGHNA, CDR2 YNFKEQ. The junction had 8 bases not matched to a gene; V was cut back by 3 bases and J by 4 bases. Here the CDR3 DNA reads TGTGCCAGCAGCCAGAGCCTAGGACAGGCCACTGAAGCTTTCTTT. This encodes CASSQSLGQATEAFF.

The V call is TRBV18, the J call TRBJ2-5; 10 positions agree with TRBD1. Germline assignment: CDR1 KGHSH and CDR2 LQKENI. After removal of 0 bases from V and 5 bases from J, the junction contained 15 bases not matched to a gene. This CDR3 is 19 amino acids long. CDR3 sequence: CASSPPWGTGDHPTETQYF. CDR3 in DNA: TGTGCCAGCTCACCACCATGGGGGACAGGGGATCACCCGACGGAGACCCAGTACTTC.

By proportion, this clone is medium-sized. The chain is built from TRBV6-5 and TRBJ1-2, with a weak D call TRBD1 (5 bases). V lost 4 bases and J 4 bases, leaving 13 bases between the germline ends. The germline V gene encodes CDR1 MNHEY and CDR2 SVGAGI. CDR3 size: 14 residues. This CDR3 reads CASSSQGLVYGYTF. The CDR3 DNA reads TGTGCCAGCAGTTCCCAGGGTTTAGTCTATGGCTACACCTTC.

The chain employs TRBV11-2 and TRBJ2-7, with 9 bases identical to TRBD2. The V and J ends lost 4 bases and 6 bases, in that order; junction bases with no gene match: 16. The V gene's germline CDR1 is SGHAT and CDR2 FQNNGV. The CDR3 runs 17 residues. The CDR3 protein is CASSWGLGTSNRGEQYF. CDR3 in DNA: TGTGCCAGCAGCTGGGGTCTTGGGACTAGCAATCGGGGCGAGCAGTACTTC.

This chain links TRBV4-1 with TRBJ2-3, with 8 bases fitting TRBD2. Trimming took 5 bases from V and 0 from J; bases not matched to a gene: 1. Germline-derived CDR1 and CDR2 are MGHRA and YSYEKL. The CDR3 spans 14 residues. The CDR3 loop reads CASSVAGSTDTQYF. For the CDR3, the DNA is TGCGCCAGCAGCGTAGCGGGGAGCACAGATACGCAGTATTTT.

This chain's CDR3 is CASSLGGGYYSNQPQHF. CDR3 coding DNA: TGTGCCAGCAGCTTGGGGGGCGGCTATTATAGCAATCAGCCCCAGCATTTT. The chain couples TRBV5-4 to TRBJ1-5; D is perhaps TRBD1 (5 bases). Germline V gives CDR1 SGHNT, CDR2 YYREEE (reference sequence). CDR3 size: 17 residues. V was shortened by 0 bases and J by 0 bases, with 13 bases between the two germline ends.

This clone showed up just a few times. The chain joins TRBV2 to TRBJ2-3, with 11 bases matching TRBD1. Unmatched junction bases numbered 7, after V lost 6 bases and J lost 5 bases. The CDR3 sequence is 15 residues long. Germline CDR1 reads SNHLY; CDR2 reads FYNNEI. As DNA, the CDR3 is TGTGCCAGCAGCGCCGGGACAGGGGGGGTAGATACGCAGTATTTT. It specifies CASSAGTGGVDTQYF.

V is TRBV10-3 and J is TRBJ2-7; TRBD1 matches at 11 bases. This CDR3 region has 14 residues. The germline V gene encodes CDR1 ENHRY and CDR2 SYGVKD. V trimming: 10 bases; J trimming: 6 bases; junction bases outside the gene matches: 11. CDR3 sequence reads: CATGGGQGAGEQYF. The DNA of the CDR3 is TGTGCCACCGGGGGTGGACAGGGGGCGGGCGAGCAGTACTTC.

The chain has TRBV5-5 and TRBJ2-1; the D is unclear. V shed 6 bases and J shed 8 bases, with 15 bases lying between them. This CDR3 has 13 residues. Germline values: CDR1 SGHKS, CDR2 YYEKEE (reference sequence). This CDR3 reads CASTLGTRDEQFF. CDR3 bases: TGTGCCAGCACTCTAGGAACTCGGGATGAGCAGTTCTTC.